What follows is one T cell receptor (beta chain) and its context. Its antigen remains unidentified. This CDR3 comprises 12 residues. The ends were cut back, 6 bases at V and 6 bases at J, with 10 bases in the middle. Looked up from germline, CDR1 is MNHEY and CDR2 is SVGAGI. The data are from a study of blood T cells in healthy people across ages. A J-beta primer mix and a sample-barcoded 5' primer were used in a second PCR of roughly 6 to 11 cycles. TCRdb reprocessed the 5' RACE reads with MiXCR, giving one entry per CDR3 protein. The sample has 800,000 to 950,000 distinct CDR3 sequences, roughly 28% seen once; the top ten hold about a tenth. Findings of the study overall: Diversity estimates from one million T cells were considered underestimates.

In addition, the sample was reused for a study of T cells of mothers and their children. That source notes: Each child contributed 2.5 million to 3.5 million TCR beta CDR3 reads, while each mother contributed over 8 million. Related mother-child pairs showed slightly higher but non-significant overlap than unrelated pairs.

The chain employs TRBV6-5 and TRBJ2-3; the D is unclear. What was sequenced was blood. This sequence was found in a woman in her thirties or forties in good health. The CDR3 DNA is TGTGCCAGCAGCCCCAAAAGGGATACGCAGTATTTT. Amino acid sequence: CASSPKRDTQYF.